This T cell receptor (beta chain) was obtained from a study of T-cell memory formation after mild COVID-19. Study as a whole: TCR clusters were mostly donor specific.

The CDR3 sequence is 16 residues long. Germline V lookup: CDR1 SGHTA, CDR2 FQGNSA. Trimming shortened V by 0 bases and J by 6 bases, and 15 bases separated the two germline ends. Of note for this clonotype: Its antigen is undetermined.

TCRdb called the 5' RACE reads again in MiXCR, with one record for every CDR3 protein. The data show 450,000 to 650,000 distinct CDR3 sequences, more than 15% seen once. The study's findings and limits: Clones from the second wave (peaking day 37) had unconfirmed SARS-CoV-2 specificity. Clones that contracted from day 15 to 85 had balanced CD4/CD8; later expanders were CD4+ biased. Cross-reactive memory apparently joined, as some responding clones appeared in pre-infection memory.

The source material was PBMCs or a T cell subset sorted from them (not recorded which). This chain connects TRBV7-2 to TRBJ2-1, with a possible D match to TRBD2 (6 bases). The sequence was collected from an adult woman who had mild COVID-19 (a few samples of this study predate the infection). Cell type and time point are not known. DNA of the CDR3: TGTGCCAGCAGCTTAGCTTTTAGCCTAGCGATCAATGAGCAGTTCTTC. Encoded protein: CASSLAFSLAINEQFF.